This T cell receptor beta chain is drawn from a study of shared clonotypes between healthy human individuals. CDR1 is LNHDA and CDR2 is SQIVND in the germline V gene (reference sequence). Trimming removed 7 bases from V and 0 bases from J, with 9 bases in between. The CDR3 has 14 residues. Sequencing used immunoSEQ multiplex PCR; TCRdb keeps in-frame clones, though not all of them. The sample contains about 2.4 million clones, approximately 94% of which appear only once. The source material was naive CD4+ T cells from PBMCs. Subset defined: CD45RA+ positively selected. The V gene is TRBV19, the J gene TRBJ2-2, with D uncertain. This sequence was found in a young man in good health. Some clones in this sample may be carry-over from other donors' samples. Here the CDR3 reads CASNSGTNTGELFF. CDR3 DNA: TGTGCCAGTAACTCCGGTACGAACACCGGGGAGCTGTTTTTT.